The 32 T cell receptor beta chains presented below share a single source sample, sequenced in a study of blood T cell repertoires in COVID-19. Sequencing was performed with immunoSEQ multiplex PCR; in TCRdb, only in-frame clones are kept and a portion is missing. This sample has approximately 81,000 clones; roughly four fifths occur once, and the top ten carry 7% to 9.5%. The sample taken for sequencing was peripheral blood. These TCRs come from a human donor in a cohort sampled during active COVID-19.

The chain joins TRBV18 to TRBJ2-7; D perhaps matches TRBD2 (6 bases). Trimming removed 3 bases at V and 4 bases at J, with 16 bases between. CDR3 length equals 15 residues. Germline CDR1 is KGHSH and CDR2 is LQKENI. The chain's CDR3 is CASSPTSSATYEQYF. The CDR3 DNA reads as TGTGCCAGCTCACCGACCTCTAGCGCCACTTACGAGCAGTACTTC. The complete variable domain, with remaining parts taken from reference TRBV18 and TRBJ2-7, reads NAGVMQNPRHLVRRRGQEARLRCSPMKGHSHVYWYRQLPEEGLKFMVYLQKENIIDESGMPKERFSAEFPKEGPSILRIQQVVRGDSAAYFCASSPTSSATYEQYFGPGTRLTVT.

As to this clone: This sample includes further DNA sequences coding for the same CDR3. The rearrangement links TRBV11-3 to TRBJ2-7, with 9 nucleotides matching TRBD1. Germline V gives CDR1 SGHNT, CDR2 YENEEA. The CDR3 covers 17 residues. V was clipped by 0 bases and J by 1 base; unmatched bases: 7. Written as DNA, the CDR3 is TGTGCCAGCAGCTTAGAGGGTCCCGGGACAGGGTCCTACGAGCAGTACTTC. It yields the protein CASSLEGPGTGSYEQYF. Combining the CDR3 with reference TRBV11-3 and TRBJ2-7 gives the whole variable domain EAGVVQSPRYKIIEKKQPVAFWCNPISGHNTLYWYLQNLGQGPELLIRYENEEAVDDSQLPKDRFSAERLKGVDSTLKIQPAELGDSAVYLCASSLEGPGTGSYEQYFGPGTRLTVT.

The chain joins TRBV6-1 to TRBJ1-1; TRBD1 agrees at 9 bases. The ends lost 2 bases at V and 6 bases at J; junction bases unmatched: 7. Per the germline V gene, CDR1 is MNHNS and CDR2 is SASEGT. The CDR3 totals 15 residues. The CDR3 here is CASSEPGTGRPEAFF. CDR3 coding DNA: TGTGCCAGCAGTGAACCCGGGACAGGGAGACCTGAAGCTTTCTTT.

The J gene is TRBJ1-5, the V gene TRBV4-2; 8 bases are shared with TRBD1. Germline CDR1 reads LGHNA; CDR2 reads YNFKEQ. This CDR3 comprises 17 residues. With V trimmed by 1 base and J by 3 bases, 8 bases remained unmatched. The chain's CDR3 is CASSQARTGTVNQPQHF. In DNA form, the CDR3 reads TGTGCCAGCAGCCAAGCAAGGACAGGGACGGTCAATCAGCCCCAGCATTTT.

V and J are TRBV7-5 and TRBJ1-5; TRBD1, the table's D call, was not compared with the DNA. TRBV7-5 is a documented pseudogene. This CDR3 is 18 amino acids long. CDR3 protein: CARSPGPGTGGINQPQHF. The CDR3 region has the DNA TGTGCCAGAAGCCCCGGGCCAGGGACAGGGGGGATCAATCAGCCCCAGCATTTT.

This chain uses TRBV4-1 with TRBJ1-1, with TRBD1 matching 9 bases. The CDR3 sequence is 15 residues long. With 5 bases clipped from V and 1 base from J, the junction kept 5 bases outside the gene matches. CDR1 is MGHRA, CDR2 YSYEKL, per germline. The CDR3 protein is CASSWTGAANTEAFF. The DNA of the CDR3 is TGCGCCAGCAGCTGGACAGGGGCGGCGAACACTGAAGCTTTCTTT.

The chain is built from TRBV27 and TRBJ1-1; D is uncertain. The CDR3 length is 14 residues. Germline V CDR1 and CDR2: MNHEY, SMNVEV (reference sequence). Trimming took 3 bases from V and 0 from J, leaving 8 bases between them. The CDR3 coding sequence is TGTGCCAGCAGTTTCGCGGGGATGAACACTGAAGCTTTCTTT. It encodes CASSFAGMNTEAFF.

The chain has TRBV27 and TRBJ1-1; tentatively, D is TRBD1 (5 bases). The germline V and J ends were trimmed by 5 bases and 4 bases, with 23 bases remaining between them. Germline CDR1 is MNHEY and CDR2 is SMNVEV (reference sequence). The CDR3 sequence is 17 residues long. CDR3 nucleotide sequence: TGTGCCAGCAGTCCACCCGGATCTTCAGGGTCCCCCACTGAAGCTTTCTTT. Translation gives CASSPPGSSGSPTEAFF.

The chain employs TRBV5-1 and TRBJ1-3; no definite D call. The CDR3 sequence is 15 residues long. The V gene lost 0 bases and the J gene lost 0 bases, with 7 bases spanning the gap. Germline V CDR1 and CDR2: SGHRS, YFSETQ. The CDR3 region is CASSLGAISGNTIYF. CDR3 DNA: TGCGCCAGCAGCTTGGGCGCCATCTCTGGAAACACCATATATTTT.

The rearrangement uses TRBV7-9 and TRBJ2-7; 12 bases map to TRBD2. Germline V gives CDR1 SEHNR, CDR2 FQNEAQ (reference sequence). There are 15 residues in the CDR3. Trimming at V came to 5 bases and at J to 5 bases, leaving 7 bases not matched to a gene. The CDR3 loop reads CASSPWTSGANEQYF. Here the CDR3 DNA reads TGTGCCAGCAGCCCTTGGACTAGCGGGGCCAACGAGCAGTACTTC.

V is TRBV2 and J is TRBJ2-7; 11 nucleotides line up with TRBD1. The V segment lost 9 bases and the J segment 4 bases; nucleotides outside the gene matches: 8. The germline V gene has CDR1 SNHLY and CDR2 FYNNEI. CDR3 length: 14 residues. CDR3 sequence: CASDGGTGGYEQYF. CDR3 nucleotide sequence: TGTGCCAGTGATGGGGGGACAGGGGGTTACGAGCAGTACTTC.

The gene calls are TRBV7-9 and TRBJ1-1; no clear D gene. V lost 1 base to trimming and J lost 4 bases, with 7 bases between them. CDR1 is SEHNR and CDR2 is FQNEAQ in the germline V gene (reference sequence). The CDR3 sequence is 13 residues long. CDR3: CASSLEGGTEAFF. DNA of the CDR3: TGTGCCAGCAGCTTAGAGGGAGGCACTGAAGCTTTCTTT.

This chain links TRBV27 with TRBJ1-1, with a tentative D call TRBD1 (6 bases). Trimming cost V 8 bases and J 0 bases, with 16 bases left between them. Germline V gene lookup returns CDR1 MNHEY and CDR2 SMNVEV (reference sequence). The CDR3 sequence is 15 residues long. CDR3 nucleotide sequence: TGTGCCAGCTTTCTTAGGGCAGGGGTGAACACTGAAGCTTTCTTT. The encoded protein is CASFLRAGVNTEAFF.

V gene TRBV19 combines with J gene TRBJ1-1; the D gene is possibly TRBD1 (5 bases). The CDR3 is 15 amino acids. From germline, CDR1 is LNHDA and CDR2 SQIVND (reference sequence). Trimming left V 4 bases short and J 0 bases short, with 12 bases between. In DNA, the CDR3 is TGTGCCAGTAGTACTCAAACAGGCATGAACACTGAAGCTTTCTTT. Translation gives CASSTQTGMNTEAFF.

V gene TRBV27 combines with J gene TRBJ2-1; possible D gene TRBD2, 7 bases. This CDR3 has 18 residues. In germline, CDR1 is MNHEY, CDR2 SMNVEV (reference sequence). Trimming removed 5 bases from V and 4 bases from J, with 24 bases in between. The CDR3 sequence: CASSAGAGGAGDYNEQFF. Here the CDR3 DNA reads TGTGCCAGCAGTGCCGGGGCCGGGGGCGCGGGGGATTACAATGAGCAGTTCTTC.

CDR3 in amino acids: CASSDSRQGEAFF. The CDR3 DNA follows: TGTGCCAGCAGTGACTCCCGACAGGGGGAAGCTTTCTTT. The genes are TRBV6-4 and TRBJ1-1; 8 bases match TRBD1. CDR1 is MRHNA, CDR2 SNTAGT, per germline. CDR3 length equals 13 residues. V lost 0 bases to trimming and J lost 8 bases; unmatched junction nucleotides: 2.

The chain uses TRBV9 and TRBJ2-3; perhaps TRBD2 as D (6 bases). V lost 0 bases and J 4 bases, leaving 12 bases between the germline ends. The CDR3 has 15 residues. Germline CDR1 reads SGDLS; CDR2 reads YYNGEE. The CDR3 DNA reads as TGTGCCAGCAGCGTAGTAGGGTGGGGGGCAGATACGCAGTATTTT. Its protein product is CASSVVGWGADTQYF.

The rearrangement joins TRBV4-2 to TRBJ1-4; 8 bases fit TRBD1. The CDR3 is 15 amino acids. CDR1 and CDR2 (germline): LGHNA, YNFKEQ. The V gene end was trimmed by 0 bases and the J gene end by 8 bases; junction bases not matched to a gene: 5. The chain's CDR3 is CASSQEDRGKEKLFF. The CDR3 DNA reads as TGTGCCAGCAGCCAAGAAGACAGGGGTAAAGAAAAACTGTTTTTT.

The chain recombines TRBV5-6 with TRBJ2-5, with D possibly being TRBD1 (6 bases). The germline V and J ends were trimmed by 1 base and 0 bases, with 10 bases remaining between them. The CDR3 extends over 15 amino acids. The germline CDR1 and CDR2 sequences are SGHDT and YYEEEE. The CDR3 coding sequence is TGTGCCAGCAGCTTGTGGGGGCTGTACCAAGAGACCCAGTACTTC. Translation: CASSLWGLYQETQYF.

In regard to this clone: One end of the junction is discordant with germline, which a read error may explain. The chain has TRBV29-1 and TRBJ1-2, with D possibly TRBD1 on 6 matching bases. Germline CDR1 reads SQVTM; CDR2 reads ANQGSEA. The CDR3 length is 12 residues. CDR3 loop: CSVEGGVNGYTF. Written as DNA, the CDR3 is TGCAGCGTCGAAGGGGGGGTGAATGGCTACACCTTC.

There are a few counts of this clone. The J gene is TRBJ2-7, the V gene TRBV4-3, with D maybe TRBD2 (6 bases). The CDR3 runs to 15 residues. In germline, CDR1 is LGHNA, CDR2 YSLEER. Trimming left V 0 bases short and J 3 bases short, with 12 bases between. In DNA form, the CDR3 reads TGCGCCAGCAGCCAAGAGCGGGGCCCAGGCTACGAGCAGTACTTC. It specifies CASSQERGPGYEQYF.

The chain joins TRBV5-5 to TRBJ2-5; D not resolved. This CDR3 region has 13 residues. Germline values: CDR1 SGHKS, CDR2 YYEKEE (reference sequence). V was trimmed by 0 bases and J by 7 bases, leaving 10 bases between them. CDR3 DNA sequence: TGTGCCAGCAGCTTGGACTCCTCGGGGACCCAGTACTTC. This translates into CASSLDSSGTQYF. Full variable domain (remainder filled in from reference TRBV5-5 and TRBJ2-5): DAGVTQSPTHLIKTRGQQVTLRCSPISGHKSVSWYQQVLGQGPQFIFQYYEKEERGRGNFPDRFSARQFPNYSSELNVNALLLGDSALYLCASSLDSSGTQYFGPGTRLLVL.

The chain couples TRBV7-8 to TRBJ2-7; TRBD1 agrees at 8 bases. The ends lost 3 bases at V and 2 bases at J; junction bases unmatched: 6. Germline-derived CDR1 and CDR2 are SGHVS and FQNEAQ. The CDR3 consists of 15 residues. CDR3 sequence: CASSLDRAATYEQYF. CDR3 bases: TGTGCCAGCAGCTTGGACAGGGCGGCCACCTACGAGCAGTACTTC.

The chain couples TRBV5-1 to TRBJ2-7; 12 bases align to TRBD1. The ends lost 7 bases at V and 4 bases at J; junction bases unmatched: 3. Germline assignment: CDR1 SGHRS and CDR2 YFSETQ. This CDR3 has 13 amino acids. The CDR3 loop reads CASGTGGFYEQYF. The CDR3 DNA sequence: TGCGCCAGCGGGACAGGGGGCTTTTACGAGCAGTACTTC.

This clone was seen a few times. This chain joins TRBV6-5 and TRBJ1-1; no definite D call. CDR1 is MNHEY, CDR2 SVGAGI, per germline. The CDR3 runs to 12 residues. Deletions cut 8 bases from V and 6 bases from J, with 13 bases between. CDR3 DNA sequence: TGTGCCAGCGGGGAGCTAGTAGCTGAAGCTTTCTTT. It codes for CASGELVAEAFF.

This clone was recorded a few times. This chain connects TRBV27 to TRBJ2-7, with D perhaps matching TRBD1 (6 bases). Germline assignment: CDR1 MNHEY and CDR2 SMNVEV (reference sequence). V shed 6 bases and J shed 3 bases, with 15 bases lying between them. CDR3 length: 14 residues. The CDR3 coding sequence is TGTGCCAGCAGCCCCCGGGACAAAGACTACGAGCAGTACTTC. As protein: CASSPRDKDYEQYF.

This rearrangement joins TRBV2 to TRBJ1-2; D might be TRBD1 (6 bases). The V end lost 6 bases, the J end lost 8 bases, and 13 bases lay between the germline ends. The CDR3 extends over 12 amino acids. The germline V gene encodes CDR1 SNHLY and CDR2 FYNNEI. CDR3 protein: CASSQTGMGYTF. The DNA for the CDR3 is TGTGCCAGCAGCCAGACAGGCATGGGCTACACCTTC.

This chain's CDR3 is CASSRGTGGAGGEKLFF. The CDR3 coding sequence is TGTGCCAGCAGTCGCGGGACAGGGGGCGCGGGTGGTGAAAAACTGTTTTTT. The V call is TRBV6-6, the J call TRBJ1-4; TRBD1 agrees at 12 bases. From germline, CDR1 is MNHNY and CDR2 SVGAGI (reference sequence). The CDR3 spans 17 residues. Germline trimming cut 5 bases from V and 7 bases from J; bases unmatched to any gene: 11.

This clone was seen just once. CDR3 amino acids: CATNDNSYEQYF. The CDR3 nucleotides are TGTGCCACCAACGACAACTCCTACGAGCAGTACTTC. This chain connects TRBV10-3 to TRBJ2-7, with D uncertain. CDR1 is ENHRY, CDR2 SYGVKD, per germline. The CDR3 runs 12 residues. V gave up 10 bases and J gave up 0 bases, with 10 bases separating them.

The rearrangement joins TRBV11-3 to TRBJ2-7; maybe TRBD1 (5 bases). This CDR3 is 13 amino acids long. Trimming shortened V by 5 bases and J by 2 bases, and 10 bases separated the two germline ends. Germline CDR1 reads SGHNT; CDR2 reads YENEEA. The CDR3 DNA follows: TGTGCCAGCAGCCCAGGGTTACCCTACGAGCAGTACTTC. This gives the protein CASSPGLPYEQYF.

V and J are TRBV2 and TRBJ2-2, with TRBD2 identical over 12 bases. V was clipped by 6 bases and J by 7 bases; unmatched bases: 3. CDR1 SNHLY and CDR2 FYNNEI come from the germline V gene. The CDR3 consists of 14 residues. The CDR3 here is CASRTSGGHGELFF. CDR3 bases: TGTGCCAGCAGGACTAGCGGGGGACACGGGGAGCTGTTTTTT.

The V call is TRBV5-1, the J call TRBJ2-1; D is ambiguous. Trimming took off 2 bases at V and 1 base at J, with 10 bases between the two ends. This CDR3 comprises 15 residues. Per the germline V gene, CDR1 is SGHRS and CDR2 is YFSETQ. CDR3 region: CASSFIAGSYNEQFF. In nucleotides, the CDR3 is TGCGCCAGCAGCTTCATAGCTGGTTCCTACAATGAGCAGTTCTTC. The full variable domain, in which reference TRBV5-1 and TRBJ2-1 provide the parts outside the CDR3, is KAGVTQTPRYLIKTRGQQVTLSCSPISGHRSVSWYQQTPGQGLQFLFEYFSETQRNKGNFPGRFSGRQFSNSRSEMNVSTLELGDSALYLCASSFIAGSYNEQFFGPGTRLTVL.